The table lists the clone carrying this TCR beta chain with a count of one. V gave up 4 bases and J gave up 15 bases, with 22 bases separating them. CDR3 size: 14 residues. Per the germline V gene, CDR1 is SGDLS and CDR2 is YYNGEE. The participants were between roughly 18 and 89 years old and came from about two dozen US areas. Participants had their cohort set by participant-reported clinical history. The data stem from a study of blood T cell repertoires in COVID-19. Clones were read by immunoSEQ multiplex PCR, and TCRdb kept only the in-frame ones, dropping some. The sample includes about 180,000 clones, less than 90% of them seen just once.

The sequenced sample consisted of PBMCs or T cells enriched from blood (not recorded which). The rearrangement links TRBV9 to TRBJ2-2; D is perhaps TRBD2 (5 bases). The clonotype was recovered from a human donor with acute COVID-19. The donor label of this sample is uncertain. CDR3 region: CASSPRAEGAVMFF. In DNA, the CDR3 is TGTGCCAGCAGCCCCCGCGCTGAGGGCGCGGTAATGTTTTTT.